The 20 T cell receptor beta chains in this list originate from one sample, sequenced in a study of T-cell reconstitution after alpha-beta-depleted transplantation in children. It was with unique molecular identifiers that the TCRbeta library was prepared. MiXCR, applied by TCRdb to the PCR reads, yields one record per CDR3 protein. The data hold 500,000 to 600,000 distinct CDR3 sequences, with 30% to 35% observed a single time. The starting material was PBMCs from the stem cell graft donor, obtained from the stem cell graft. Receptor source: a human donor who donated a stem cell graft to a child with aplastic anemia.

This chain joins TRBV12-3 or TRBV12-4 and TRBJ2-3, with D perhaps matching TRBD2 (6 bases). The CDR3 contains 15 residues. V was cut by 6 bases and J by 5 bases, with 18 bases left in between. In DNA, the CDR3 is TGTGCCAGCAGCACAGACGGGAGTGGAGTAGATACGCAGTATTTT. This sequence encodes CASSTDGSGVDTQYF.

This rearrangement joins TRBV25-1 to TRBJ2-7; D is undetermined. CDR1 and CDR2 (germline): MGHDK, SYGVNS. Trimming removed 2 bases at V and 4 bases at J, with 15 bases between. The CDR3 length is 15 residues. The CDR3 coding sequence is TGTGCCAGCAGTGAAGGCCCTACCGAAGGGTACGAGCAGTACTTC. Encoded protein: CASSEGPTEGYEQYF.

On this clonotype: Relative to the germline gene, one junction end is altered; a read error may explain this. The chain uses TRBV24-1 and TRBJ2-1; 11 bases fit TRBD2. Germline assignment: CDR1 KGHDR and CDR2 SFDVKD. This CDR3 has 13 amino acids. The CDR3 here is CATSDGLAGGALF. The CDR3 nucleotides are TGTGCCACCAGTGATGGGCTAGCGGGAGGAGCGCTCTTC.

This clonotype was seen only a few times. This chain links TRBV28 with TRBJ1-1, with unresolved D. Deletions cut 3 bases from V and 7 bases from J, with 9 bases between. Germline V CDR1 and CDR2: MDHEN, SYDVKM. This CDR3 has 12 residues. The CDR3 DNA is TGTGCCAGCAGTTTGGTGGCGGGTGAAGCTTTCTTT. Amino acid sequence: CASSLVAGEAFF. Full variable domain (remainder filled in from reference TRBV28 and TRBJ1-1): DVKVTQSSRYLVKRTGEKVFLECVQDMDHENMFWYRQDPGLGLRLIYFSYDVKMKEKGDIPEGYSVSREKKERFSLILESASTNQTSMYLCASSLVAGEAFFGQGTRLTVV.

CDR3 in DNA: TGTGCCAGCAGCTTTTTCGAGGGCGGGATGTCGAATGAGCAGTTCTTC. The encoded protein is CASSFFEGGMSNEQFF. The V and J genes are TRBV5-4 and TRBJ2-1; a weak D match, TRBD2 (6 bases). Trimming took 2 bases from V and 7 from J, leaving 19 bases between them. Germline CDR1 SGHNT, CDR2 YYREEE (reference sequence). The CDR3 extends over 16 amino acids.

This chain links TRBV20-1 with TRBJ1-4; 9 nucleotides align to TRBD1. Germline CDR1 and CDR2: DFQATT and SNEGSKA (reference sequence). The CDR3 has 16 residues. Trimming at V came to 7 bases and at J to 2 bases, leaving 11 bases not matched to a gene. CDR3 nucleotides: TGCAGTGTTACCGGGACAGGGAGGGGGACTAATGAAAAACTGTTTTTT. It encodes CSVTGTGRGTNEKLFF.

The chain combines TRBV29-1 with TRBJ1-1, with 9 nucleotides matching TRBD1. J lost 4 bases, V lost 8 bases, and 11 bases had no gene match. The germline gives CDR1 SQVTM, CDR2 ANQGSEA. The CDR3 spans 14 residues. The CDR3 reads CSLWDRVTTTEAFF. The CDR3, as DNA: TGCAGCCTTTGGGACAGGGTGACGACCACTGAAGCTTTCTTT.

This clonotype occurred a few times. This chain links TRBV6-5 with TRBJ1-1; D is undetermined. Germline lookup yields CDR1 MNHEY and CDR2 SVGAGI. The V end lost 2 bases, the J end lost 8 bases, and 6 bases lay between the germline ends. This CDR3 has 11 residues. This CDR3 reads CASSYGVEAFF. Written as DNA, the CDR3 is TGTGCCAGCAGTTACGGGGTGGAAGCTTTCTTT.

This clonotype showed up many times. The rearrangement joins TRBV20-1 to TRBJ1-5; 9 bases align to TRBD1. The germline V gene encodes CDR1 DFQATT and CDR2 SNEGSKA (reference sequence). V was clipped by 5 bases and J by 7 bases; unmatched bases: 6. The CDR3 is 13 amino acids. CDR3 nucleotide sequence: TGCAGTGCTCCCCGACAGGGGGGACAGCCCCAGCATTTT. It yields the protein CSAPRQGGQPQHF.

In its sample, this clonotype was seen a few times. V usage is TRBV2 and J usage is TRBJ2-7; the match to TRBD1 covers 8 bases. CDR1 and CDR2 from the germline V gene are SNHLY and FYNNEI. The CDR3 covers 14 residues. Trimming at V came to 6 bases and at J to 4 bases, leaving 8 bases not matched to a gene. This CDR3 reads CASSVTGGTYEQYV. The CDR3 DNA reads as TGTGCCAGCAGCGTTACAGGGGGTACTTACGAGCAGTACGTC.

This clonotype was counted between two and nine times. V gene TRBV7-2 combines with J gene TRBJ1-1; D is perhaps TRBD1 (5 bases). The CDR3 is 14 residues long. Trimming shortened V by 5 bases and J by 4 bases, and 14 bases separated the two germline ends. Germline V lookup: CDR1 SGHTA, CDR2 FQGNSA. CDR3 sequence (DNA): TGTGCCAGCAGCCCAAATTCGGGGGGCACTGAAGCTTTCTTT. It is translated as CASSPNSGGTEAFF.

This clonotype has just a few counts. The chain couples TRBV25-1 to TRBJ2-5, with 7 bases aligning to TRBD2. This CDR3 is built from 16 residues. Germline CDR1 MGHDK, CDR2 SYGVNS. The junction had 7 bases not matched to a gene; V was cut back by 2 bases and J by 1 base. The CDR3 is CASSEPRGSTQETQYF. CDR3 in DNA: TGTGCCAGCAGTGAACCCCGCGGGAGTACCCAAGAGACCCAGTACTTC.

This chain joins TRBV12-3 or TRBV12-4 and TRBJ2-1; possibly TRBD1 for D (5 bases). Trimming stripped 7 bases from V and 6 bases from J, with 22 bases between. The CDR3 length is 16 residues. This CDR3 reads CASKRRRSSTVNEQFF. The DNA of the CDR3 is TGTGCCAGCAAAAGGAGACGCAGTTCGACAGTCAATGAGCAGTTCTTC.

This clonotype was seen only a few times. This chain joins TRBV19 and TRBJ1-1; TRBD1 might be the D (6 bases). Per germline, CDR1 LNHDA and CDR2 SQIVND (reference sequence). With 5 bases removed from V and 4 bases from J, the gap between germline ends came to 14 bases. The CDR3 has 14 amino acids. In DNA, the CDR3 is TGTGCCAGTAGTTTACAGGGAGGCGGCACTGAAGCTTTCTTT. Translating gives CASSLQGGGTEAFF.

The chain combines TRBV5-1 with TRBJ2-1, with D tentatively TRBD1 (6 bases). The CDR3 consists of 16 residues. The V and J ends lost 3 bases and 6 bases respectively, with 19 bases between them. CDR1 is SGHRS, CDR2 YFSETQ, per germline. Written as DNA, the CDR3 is TGCGCCAGCAGCTGGACAGCGGATAAAGAGTTCAATGAGCAGTTCTTC. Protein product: CASSWTADKEFNEQFF.

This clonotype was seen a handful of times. This CDR3 is CASSLRGAIVGELFF. The CDR3 DNA reads TGTGCCAGCAGTTTGCGGGGGGCAATTGTCGGGGAGCTGTTTTTT. The rearrangement links TRBV12-3 or TRBV12-4 to TRBJ2-2; 8 nucleotides line up with TRBD2. The CDR3 is 15 residues long. V shed 3 bases, J shed 7 bases, and the junction held 7 bases outside the gene matches.

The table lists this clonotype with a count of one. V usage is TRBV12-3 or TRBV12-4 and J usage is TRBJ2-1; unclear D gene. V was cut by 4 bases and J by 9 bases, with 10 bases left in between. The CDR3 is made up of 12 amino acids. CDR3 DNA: TGTGCCAGCAGTTCCAATAGCCCTGAGCAGTTCTTC. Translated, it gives CASSSNSPEQFF.

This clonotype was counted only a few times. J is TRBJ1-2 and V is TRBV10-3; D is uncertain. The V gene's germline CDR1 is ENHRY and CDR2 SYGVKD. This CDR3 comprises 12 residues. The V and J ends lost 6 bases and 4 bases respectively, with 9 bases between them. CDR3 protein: CAISPVGYGYTF. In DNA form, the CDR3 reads TGTGCCATCAGCCCCGTAGGCTATGGCTACACCTTC.

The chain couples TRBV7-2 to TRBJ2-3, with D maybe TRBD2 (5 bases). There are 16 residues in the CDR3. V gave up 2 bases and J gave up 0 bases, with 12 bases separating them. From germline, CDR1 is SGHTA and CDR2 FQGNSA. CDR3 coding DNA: TGTGCCAGCAGCTTAAAAGCGGATGTAAGCACAGATACGCAGTATTTT. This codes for CASSLKADVSTDTQYF.

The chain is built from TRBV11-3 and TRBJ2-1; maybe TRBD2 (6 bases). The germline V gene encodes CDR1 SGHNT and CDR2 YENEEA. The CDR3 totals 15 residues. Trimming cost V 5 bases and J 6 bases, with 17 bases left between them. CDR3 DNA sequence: TGTGCCAGCAGCCGGTATGGAGGGGATGGCAATGAGCAGTTCTTC. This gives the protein CASSRYGGDGNEQFF.